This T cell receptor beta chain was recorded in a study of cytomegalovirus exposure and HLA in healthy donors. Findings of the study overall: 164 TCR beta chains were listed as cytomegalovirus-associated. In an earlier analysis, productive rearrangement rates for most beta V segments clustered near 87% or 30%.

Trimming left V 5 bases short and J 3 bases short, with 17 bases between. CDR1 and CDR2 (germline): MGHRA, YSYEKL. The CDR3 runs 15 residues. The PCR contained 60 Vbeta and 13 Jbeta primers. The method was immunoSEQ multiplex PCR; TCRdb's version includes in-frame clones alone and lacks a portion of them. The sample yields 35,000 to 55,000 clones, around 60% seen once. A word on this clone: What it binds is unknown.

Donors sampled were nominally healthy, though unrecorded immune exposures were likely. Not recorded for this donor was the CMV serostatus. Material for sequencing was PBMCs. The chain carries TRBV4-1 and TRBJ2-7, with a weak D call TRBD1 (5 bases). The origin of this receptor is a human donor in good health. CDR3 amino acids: CASSSTNRMNYEQYF. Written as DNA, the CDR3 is TGCGCCAGCAGCTCCACTAACAGGATGAACTACGAGCAGTACTTC.